The clone carrying this TCR beta chain was seen a single time. What it recognizes is unknown. Just one base apart from a much larger clone, this may be a read error. Preparation methods for the bulk TCR libraries were those previously described, with listed TCR primers. Via MiXCR, TCRdb re-called the PCR reads, giving one row per CDR3 protein. The table has some 65,000 distinct CDR3 sequences, approximately 18% seen once; the top ten hold about 1.6%. The data originate from a study of molecular identifiers for immune sequencing clone quantification. Germline V CDR1 and CDR2: MNHEY, SMNVEV (reference sequence). The CDR3 sequence is 13 residues long. Findings of the study overall: Clones above 20 RNA copies held over 97% of effector molecules, under 1% in naive cells. Identical barcode-sharing TCR molecules could lead to underestimated sizes for highly expanded clones. Among around 1 million naive cells, as was reported, spiked Jurkat TCR RNA from one cell was detectable.

The clonotype comes from a human donor in good health. Some libraries in this study had Jurkat cell RNA spiked in. The rearrangement links TRBV27 to TRBJ2-5; 9 nucleotides align to TRBD1. Sequencing used naive CD8+ T cells from blood, with Jurkat cell RNA spiked in. The subset was: FACS-sorted CD8+CD4-CCR7+CD45RA+ naive T cells. The CDR3 loop is CAGSWTGEETQYF. DNA of the CDR3: TGTGCCGGCAGTTGGACAGGGGAAGAGACCCAGTACTTC.